These 27 T cell receptor beta chains were sequenced from one sample in a study of post-analysis software for immune sequencing data. Findings and limits, study-wide: Compared with controls, patients had more of about five TRBV segments, including TRBV5-6, TRBV5-1 and TRBV20-1.

The antigens of these receptors remain unknown. Carried by the TCR beta cDNA libraries were unique molecular identifiers. TCRdb re-called the PCR reads with MiXCR, one entry per CDR3 protein. The data hold a few hundred thousand distinct CDR3 sequences, with 30% to 40% observed a single time. Specimen: blood. The receptors stem from a girl under 18 with multiple sclerosis.

The chain uses TRBV24-1 and TRBJ2-6; D is undetermined. Per the germline V gene, CDR1 is KGHDR and CDR2 is SFDVKD. Trimming shortened V by 3 bases and J by 8 bases, and 7 bases separated the two germline ends. CDR3 length: 13 amino acids. The CDR3 DNA sequence: TGTGCCACCAGTGATGACGTGACCAACGTCCTGACTTTC. It codes for CATSDDVTNVLTF.

This clonotype was counted a few times. The gene calls are TRBV7-2 and TRBJ2-5, with TRBD1 as a possible D gene (5 bases). The V gene lost 4 bases and the J gene lost 7 bases, with 16 bases spanning the gap. In germline, CDR1 is SGHTA, CDR2 FQGNSA. The CDR3 extends over 14 amino acids. The CDR3 loop reads CASSSQGIRVTQYF. CDR3 in DNA: TGTGCCAGCAGCTCCCAGGGAATTCGGGTGACCCAGTACTTC.

The J gene is TRBJ2-7, the V gene TRBV18; 8 nucleotides match TRBD2. Trimming cost V 3 bases and J 0 bases; bases outside gene matches: 10. CDR3 size: 17 residues. The germline gives CDR1 KGHSH, CDR2 LQKENI. DNA of the CDR3: TGTGCCAGCTCACCTTTCTCGGGGGGACTAGTCTCCTACGAGCAGTACTTC. Amino acid sequence: CASSPFSGGLVSYEQYF.

This clonotype was detected only a few times. The rearrangement uses TRBV7-2 and TRBJ2-3; 9 positions agree with TRBD1. Losses at the gene ends were 0 bases for V and 2 bases for J; bases not matched to a gene: 3. Per the germline V gene, CDR1 is SGHTA and CDR2 is FQGNSA. The CDR3 sequence is 16 residues long. The CDR3 nucleotides are TGTGCCAGCAGCTTAGCCGGGACAGGGTTCACAGATACGCAGTATTTT. Translating gives CASSLAGTGFTDTQYF.

The rearrangement joins TRBV5-1 to TRBJ1-6; 8 nucleotides agree with TRBD1. From germline, CDR1 is SGHRS and CDR2 YFSETQ. V gave up 4 bases and J gave up 7 bases; unmatched junction bases: 10. The CDR3 sequence is 16 residues long. CDR3 sequence reads: CASSPGLDRVNSPLHF. As DNA, the CDR3 is TGCGCCAGCAGCCCGGGATTGGACAGGGTCAATTCACCCCTCCACTTT.

This chain uses TRBV12-3 or TRBV12-4 with TRBJ2-5; 7 nucleotides align to TRBD1. The J segment lost 5 bases and the V segment lost 4 bases, leaving 13 bases of the junction unmatched. The CDR3 consists of 16 residues. CDR3 region: CASSSKTGSRLETQYF. The CDR3 DNA reads as TGTGCCAGCAGTTCCAAGACAGGGTCAAGATTGGAGACCCAGTACTTC.

This clonotype was detected only a few times. The chain links TRBV4-2 to TRBJ2-1; TRBD2 matches at 7 bases. Germline CDR1 LGHNA, CDR2 YNFKEQ. Trimming at V came to 4 bases and at J to 8 bases, leaving 14 bases not matched to a gene. The CDR3 covers 16 residues. As DNA, the CDR3 is TGTGCCAGCAGCCCCTCCGGCAAAGCGGGGACGTATGAGCAGTTCTTC. This translates into CASSPSGKAGTYEQFF.

The chain joins TRBV24-1 to TRBJ2-7; weak D call: TRBD2 (5 bases). Looked up from germline, CDR1 is KGHDR and CDR2 is SFDVKD. There are 12 residues in the CDR3. Trimming stripped 10 bases from V and 2 bases from J, with 11 bases between. CDR3: CATEGATYEQYF. CDR3 DNA sequence: TGTGCCACTGAGGGAGCCACCTACGAGCAGTACTTC.

To note about this clonotype: Mismatch with germline at one junction end may stem from a read error. The rearrangement uses TRBV15 and TRBJ1-1; D is unresolved. This CDR3 contains 14 residues. CDR1 is LNHNV, CDR2 YYDKDF, per germline (reference sequence). The DNA of the CDR3 is TGCGCCACCAGCAGATTCATTCCGAACACTGAAGCTTTCTTT. Translating gives CATSRFIPNTEAFF.

As to this clonotype: The germline gene is not matched at one end of the junction; a read error may be the cause. The chain carries TRBV7-7 and TRBJ2-3; 10 nucleotides align to TRBD1. The CDR3 is 17 residues long. Germline V gives CDR1 SSHAT, CDR2 FNYEAQ (reference sequence). The CDR3 DNA follows: TGTGCTAGCAGCCCCAGTTCCGGACAGGGGGTGGGAGATACGCAGTATTTT. Protein: CASSPSSGQGVGDTQYF.

This clonotype was seen only a few times. The CDR3, as DNA: TGCAGCGTCCCTACAGGGGAAAATGAGCAGTTCTTC. It translates to CSVPTGENEQFF. The chain carries TRBV29-1 and TRBJ2-1, with 7 bases aligning to TRBD1. V was pared by 6 bases and J by 7 bases, with 6 bases of the junction left unmatched. Germline CDR1 is SQVTM and CDR2 is ANQGSEA. This CDR3 spans 12 amino acids.

This clonotype was detected only a few times. The chain carries TRBV29-1 and TRBJ2-5; 8 bases are a match to TRBD1. The V segment lost 6 bases and the J segment 13 bases; nucleotides outside the gene matches: 19. This CDR3 has 14 amino acids. Germline assignment: CDR1 SQVTM and CDR2 ANQGSEA. CDR3 nucleotides: TGCAGCGTACTTGGACAGGGAGTCACCGACGAGCGGTACTTC. This codes for CSVLGQGVTDERYF.

This clonotype was seen once. This chain links TRBV6-5 with TRBJ2-2, with D maybe TRBD2 (6 bases). The CDR3 covers 15 residues. V lost 7 bases, J lost 3 bases, and 15 bases lay in between. Germline CDR1 and CDR2: MNHEY and SVGAGI. The CDR3 nucleotides are TGTGCCAGCATCCACCTTGGAGGGGACACCGGGGAGCTGTTTTTT. This encodes CASIHLGGDTGELFF.

This clonotype was counted only a few times. The chain links TRBV20-1 to TRBJ1-1; D remains ambiguous. Trimming took off 4 bases at V and 1 base at J, with 13 bases between the two ends. Per germline, CDR1 DFQATT and CDR2 SNEGSKA (reference sequence). The CDR3 totals 14 residues. The CDR3 nucleotides are TGCAGTGCTACCAGGCCCTTTAGGAACACTGAAGCTTTCTTT. The encoded protein is CSATRPFRNTEAFF.

The chain uses TRBV10-3 and TRBJ1-6; D unresolved. Germline CDR1 is ENHRY and CDR2 is SYGVKD. This CDR3 contains 10 residues. The CDR3 spells CGRYNSPLHF. For the CDR3, the DNA is TGTGGCAGATATAATTCACCCCTCCACTTT.

J is TRBJ2-1 and V is TRBV6-2 or TRBV6-3; 8 bases are shared with TRBD1. The CDR3 loop spans 15 amino acids. Trimming took 6 bases from V and 5 from J; bases not matched to a gene: 9. Germline V gene sequence: CDR1 MNHEY, CDR2 SVGEGT. As DNA, the CDR3 is TGTGCCAGCAGCTCGGACAGGGCGTGGAACAATGAGCAGTTCTTC. It translates to CASSSDRAWNNEQFF.

J is TRBJ2-3 and V is TRBV4-2; a possible D gene is TRBD2 (6 bases). Germline loops: CDR1 LGHNA, CDR2 YNFKEQ. The CDR3 is 17 amino acids. Trimming pared 6 bases from V and 0 bases from J, leaving 19 bases between. The CDR3 bases are TGTGCCAGCAGAACCCTAGCGCCCGGGCCTAGCACAGATACGCAGTATTTT. Translating it yields CASRTLAPGPSTDTQYF.

The J gene is TRBJ2-7, the V gene TRBV9; D is perhaps TRBD2 (5 bases). With 3 bases removed from V and 6 bases from J, the gap between germline ends came to 16 bases. CDR1 and CDR2 (germline): SGDLS, YYNGEE. This CDR3 has 14 amino acids. CDR3 in DNA: TGTGCCAGCAGCGAGCGGACTCACAGCTCCGAGCAGTACTTC. Translated, it gives CASSERTHSSEQYF.

In its sample, this clonotype was seen a few times. The chain couples TRBV5-6 to TRBJ1-5; unclear D gene. Germline V CDR1 and CDR2: SGHDT, YYEEEE. CDR3 length: 12 residues. The V end was cut by 0 bases, the J end by 9 bases, with 7 bases between. The CDR3 spells CASSLALGPQHF. DNA for the CDR3: TGTGCCAGCAGCTTGGCGCTCGGGCCCCAGCATTTT.

V is TRBV2 and J is TRBJ2-5; D is possibly TRBD1 or TRBD2 (5 bases each). Germline CDR1 reads SNHLY; CDR2 reads FYNNEI. The CDR3 consists of 14 residues. Trimming removed 7 bases from V and 4 bases from J, with 16 bases in between. The CDR3 is CASTEGLTGETQYF. CDR3 coding DNA: TGTGCCAGCACCGAGGGGCTTACAGGAGAGACCCAGTACTTC.

In the case of this clonotype: Germline and junction disagree at one end, which may indicate a read error. J is TRBJ2-7 and V is TRBV5-6; D is possibly TRBD2 (7 bases). Germline values: CDR1 SGHDT, CDR2 YYEEEE. The length of the CDR3 is 16 residues. CDR3 amino acids: CASGLEVGGATYEQYF. CDR3 DNA sequence: TGTGCCAGCGGCTTAGAAGTGGGGGGGGCCACCTACGAGCAGTACTTC. The full variable domain, with the rest looked up from reference TRBV5-6 and TRBJ2-7, is DAGVTQSPTHLIKTRGQQVTLRCSPKSGHDTVSWYQQALGQGPQFIFQYYEEEERQRGNFPDRFSGHQFPNYSSELNVNALLLGDSALYLCASGLEVGGATYEQYFGPGTRLTVT.

Comments on this clonotype: One junction end disagrees with the germline gene, perhaps due to a read error. The genes are TRBV11-2 and TRBJ1-2; D is perhaps TRBD1 (6 bases). The CDR3 runs 14 residues. Germline V gene lookup returns CDR1 SGHAT and CDR2 FQNNGV. The CDR3 nucleotides read TGTGCCAGCAGCTGGCGCGGGGGCCGTGGGGGCTGCACCTTC. Translating gives CASSWRGGRGGCTF.

This clonotype was recorded a few times. The chain joins TRBV6-6 to TRBJ1-1, with TRBD1 matching 7 bases. From germline, CDR1 is MNHNY and CDR2 SVGAGI (reference sequence). The CDR3 contains 14 residues. V was clipped by 2 bases and J by 6 bases; unmatched bases: 6. The CDR3 loop reads CASSYGTVGAEAFF. CDR3 DNA: TGTGCCAGCAGTTACGGGACAGTGGGCGCTGAAGCTTTCTTT.

V is TRBV6-5 and J is TRBJ2-1; a weak D match, TRBD1 (6 bases). The ends were cut back, 6 bases at V and 4 bases at J, with 13 bases in the middle. The germline CDR1 and CDR2 sequences are MNHEY and SVGAGI. CDR3 length: 14 amino acids. The CDR3 bases are TGTGCCAGCAGAAGGGGGATAACTTACAATGAGCAGTTCTTC. It yields the protein CASRRGITYNEQFF.

V and J are TRBV5-1 and TRBJ1-2; possibly TRBD1 for D (6 bases). Trimming cost V 4 bases and J 5 bases, with 15 bases left between them. CDR1 and CDR2 from the germline V gene are SGHRS and YFSETQ. CDR3 length equals 14 residues. The CDR3 DNA follows: TGCGCCAGCAGCCCTGGACAGAATCGGTATGGCTACACCTTC. It encodes CASSPGQNRYGYTF.

This clonotype was observed a few times. The chain has TRBV12-3 or TRBV12-4 and TRBJ2-5; 10 bases agree with TRBD2. The CDR3 length is 16 residues. Trimming cost V 4 bases and J 1 base; bases outside gene matches: 6. The CDR3 protein is CASSSGSGGTQETQYF. In DNA, the CDR3 is TGTGCCAGCAGTTCCGGTAGCGGGGGGACCCAAGAGACCCAGTACTTC.

This clonotype was observed a handful of times. J is TRBJ2-1 and V is TRBV12-3 or TRBV12-4, with D perhaps TRBD2 (5 bases). Trimming pared 5 bases from V and 9 bases from J, leaving 11 bases between. The CDR3 runs to 12 residues. CDR3 in amino acids: CASSLNSGEQFF. CDR3 in DNA: TGTGCCAGCAGTCTCAACAGCGGTGAGCAGTTCTTC.